Each of the 13 T cell receptor beta chains below was sequenced from the same sample in a study of identifying expanded T cells in peripheral blood. Sequencing was performed with immunoSEQ multiplex PCR; in TCRdb, only in-frame clones are kept and a portion is missing. Of some 76,000 clones detected, 75% to 90% appear once; the ten largest clones hold 2.5% to 3.5%. Material: blood. The receptors shown here come from a person aged 18 to 75 in good health.

The genes are TRBV6-1 and TRBJ2-5; perhaps TRBD2 as D (7 bases). The germline CDR1 and CDR2 sequences are MNHNS and SASEGT. With 3 bases removed from V and 2 bases from J, the gap between germline ends came to 10 bases. The CDR3 loop spans 14 amino acids. Here the CDR3 reads CASSDRGAQETQYF. CDR3 DNA sequence: TGTGCCAGCAGTGATCGGGGGGCACAAGAGACCCAGTACTTC.

V gene TRBV28 combines with J gene TRBJ2-7, with D perhaps assigned TRBD1 or TRBD2 (5 bases each). V lost 6 bases and J lost 3, with 15 bases in between. This CDR3 is built from 14 residues. The germline V gene encodes CDR1 MDHEN and CDR2 SYDVKM. Written as DNA, the CDR3 is TGTGCCAGCAGATCCCGGGACGGATTCTACGAGCAGTACTTC. This gives the protein CASRSRDGFYEQYF.

The rearrangement joins TRBV27 to TRBJ2-1; tentative D call: TRBD2 (5 bases). Germline assignment: CDR1 MNHEY and CDR2 SMNVEV (reference sequence). Trimming stripped 8 bases from V and 0 bases from J, with 5 bases between. The length of the CDR3 is 12 residues. For the CDR3, the DNA is TGTGCCAGCGGGAGCTCCTACAATGAGCAGTTCTTC. It specifies CASGSSYNEQFF.

The chain employs TRBV9 and TRBJ2-5; possible D gene TRBD1, 6 bases. V lost 3 bases and J lost 2, with 17 bases in between. The CDR3 spans 16 residues. In germline, CDR1 is SGDLS, CDR2 YYNGEE. This CDR3 is CASSGVGVGGQETQYF. The DNA for the CDR3 is TGTGCCAGCAGCGGGGTTGGAGTAGGGGGACAAGAGACCCAGTACTTC.

The chain is built from TRBV10-3 and TRBJ1-1, with D unresolved. With 6 bases removed from V and 2 bases from J, the gap between germline ends came to 10 bases. CDR1 is ENHRY, CDR2 SYGVKD, per germline. The CDR3 is made up of 13 amino acids. The CDR3 nucleotides are TGTGCCATCAGGTTAACCCCAAACACTGAAGCTTTCTTT. Encoded protein: CAIRLTPNTEAFF.

The CDR3 nucleotides read TGTGCCAGCAGTTTACATAGCAGCAGGGGGCTTTTAGAGACCCAGTACTTC. It is translated as CASSLHSSRGLLETQYF. V is TRBV28 and J is TRBJ2-5; 8 bases match TRBD1. V lost 2 bases and J lost 4; bases outside the gene matches: 12. CDR1 and CDR2 from the germline V gene are MDHEN and SYDVKM. The CDR3 spans 17 residues.

The rearrangement links TRBV5-6 to TRBJ1-3; TRBD1 is a possible D gene (5 bases). Germline V gene sequence: CDR1 SGHDT, CDR2 YYEEEE. The CDR3 runs 14 residues. Trimming stripped 4 bases from V and 0 bases from J, with 8 bases between. The CDR3 reads CASSRDASGNTIYF. The CDR3 region has the DNA TGTGCCAGCAGCCGGGACGCCTCTGGAAACACCATATATTTT.

This clone was counted between two and nine times. V gene TRBV7-2 combines with J gene TRBJ2-3; D gene ambiguous. The CDR3 sequence is 16 residues long. Trimming took 5 bases from V and 4 from J, leaving 19 bases between them. Germline V lookup: CDR1 SGHTA, CDR2 FQGNSA. CDR3 sequence reads: CASSPSFVRRPDTQYF. The DNA for the CDR3 is TGTGCCAGCAGCCCAAGCTTCGTGAGGCGTCCAGATACGCAGTATTTT.

This chain links TRBV7-2 with TRBJ2-3, with D uncertain. This CDR3 contains 14 residues. Trimming took off 3 bases at V and 0 bases at J, with 7 bases between the two ends. Germline V gives CDR1 SGHTA, CDR2 FQGNSA. CDR3 bases: TGTGCCAGCAGCTTCTTTACTAGCACAGATACGCAGTATTTT. Translated, it gives CASSFFTSTDTQYF. Using reference TRBV7-2 and TRBJ2-3 for the parts outside the CDR3, the full variable domain is GAGVSQSPSNKVTEKGKDVELRCDPISGHTALYWYRQSLGQGLEFLIYFQGNSAPDKSGLPSDRFSAERTGGSVSTLTIQRTQQEDSAVYLCASSFFTSTDTQYFGPGTRLTVL.

The chain recombines TRBV19 with TRBJ1-1; D not resolved. The germline CDR1 and CDR2 sequences are LNHDA and SQIVND (reference sequence). Trimming took 1 base from V and 6 from J, leaving 12 bases between them. CDR3 size: 14 residues. CDR3 region: CASSIGGSGPEAFF. CDR3 nucleotides: TGTGCCAGTAGTATAGGAGGGTCGGGCCCTGAAGCTTTCTTT.

The gene calls are TRBV12-5 and TRBJ2-6, with a weak D call TRBD2 (6 bases). The CDR3 spans 19 residues. Trimming removed 7 bases at V and 0 bases at J, with 22 bases between. Looked up from germline, CDR1 is LGHNT and CDR2 is FRNRAP. The CDR3 region is CASALVLGRDFSGANVLTF. CDR3 DNA sequence: TGTGCTAGTGCTCTTGTGCTGGGGCGGGATTTCTCTGGGGCCAACGTCCTGACTTTC.

CDR3 sequence (DNA): TGTGCCAGTAGTATCGGCAATGAGCAGTTCTTC. As protein: CASSIGNEQFF. The chain employs TRBV19 and TRBJ2-1; the D is unclear. V was clipped by 3 bases and J by 6 bases, with 3 bases between them. The CDR3 loop spans 11 amino acids. Germline V CDR1 and CDR2: LNHDA, SQIVND (reference sequence).

The chain couples TRBV19 to TRBJ2-3; tentatively, D is TRBD2 (7 bases). CDR1 and CDR2 (germline): LNHDA, SQIVND (reference sequence). The CDR3 is 15 residues long. Trimming removed 9 bases from V and 2 bases from J, with 18 bases in between. For the CDR3, the DNA is TGTGCCAGATCCCTCACGCGGGGGCTCACAGATACGCAGTATTTT. This sequence encodes CARSLTRGLTDTQYF.